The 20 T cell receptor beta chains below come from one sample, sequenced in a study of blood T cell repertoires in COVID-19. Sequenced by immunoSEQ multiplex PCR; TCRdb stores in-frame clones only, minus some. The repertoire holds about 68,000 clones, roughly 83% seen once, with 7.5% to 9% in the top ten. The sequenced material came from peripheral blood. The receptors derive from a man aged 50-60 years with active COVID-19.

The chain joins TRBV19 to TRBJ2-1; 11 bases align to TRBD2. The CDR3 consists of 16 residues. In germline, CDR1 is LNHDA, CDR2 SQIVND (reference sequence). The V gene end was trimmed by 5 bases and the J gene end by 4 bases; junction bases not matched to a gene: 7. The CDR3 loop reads CASSLLTSGVYNEQFF. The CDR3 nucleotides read TGTGCCAGTAGTCTCTTGACTAGCGGGGTGTACAATGAGCAGTTCTTC. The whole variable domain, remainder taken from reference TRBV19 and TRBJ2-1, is DGGITQSPKYLFRKEGQNVTLSCEQNLNHDAMYWYRQDPGQGLRLIYYSQIVNDFQKGDIAEGYSVSREKKESFPLTVTSAQKNPTAFYLCASSLLTSGVYNEQFFGPGTRLTVL.

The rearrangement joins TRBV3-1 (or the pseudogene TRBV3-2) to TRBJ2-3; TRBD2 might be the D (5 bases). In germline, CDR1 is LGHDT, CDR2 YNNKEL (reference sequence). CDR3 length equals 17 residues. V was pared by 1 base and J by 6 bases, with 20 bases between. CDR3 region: CASSQVEVVAGRDTQYF. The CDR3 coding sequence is TGTGCCAGCAGCCAAGTCGAGGTAGTGGCGGGTAGGGATACGCAGTATTTT.

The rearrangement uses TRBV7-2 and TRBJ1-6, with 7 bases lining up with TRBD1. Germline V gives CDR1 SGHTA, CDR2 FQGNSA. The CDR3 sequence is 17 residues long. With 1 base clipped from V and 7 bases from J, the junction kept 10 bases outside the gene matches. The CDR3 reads CASSLGGGGTENSPLHF. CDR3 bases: TGTGCCAGCAGCTTAGGTGGAGGTGGGACAGAGAATTCACCCCTCCACTTT.

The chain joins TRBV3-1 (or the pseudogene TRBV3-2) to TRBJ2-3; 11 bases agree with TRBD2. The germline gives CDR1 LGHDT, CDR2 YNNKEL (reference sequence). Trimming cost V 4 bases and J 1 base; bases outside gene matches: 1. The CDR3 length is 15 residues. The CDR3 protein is CASSLTSGGTDTQYF. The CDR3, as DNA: TGTGCCAGCAGCCTGACTAGCGGGGGCACAGATACGCAGTATTTT.

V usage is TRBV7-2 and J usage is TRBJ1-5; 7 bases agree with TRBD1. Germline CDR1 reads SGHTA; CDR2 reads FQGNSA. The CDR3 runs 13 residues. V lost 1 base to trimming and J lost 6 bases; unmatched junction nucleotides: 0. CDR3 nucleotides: TGTGCCAGCAGCTTAGGACAGGGTCAGCCCCAGCATTTT. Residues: CASSLGQGQPQHF. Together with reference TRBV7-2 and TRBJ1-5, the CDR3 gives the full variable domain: GAGVSQSPSNKVTEKGKDVELRCDPISGHTALYWYRQSLGQGLEFLIYFQGNSAPDKSGLPSDRFSAERTGGSVSTLTIQRTQQEDSAVYLCASSLGQGQPQHFGDGTRLSIL.

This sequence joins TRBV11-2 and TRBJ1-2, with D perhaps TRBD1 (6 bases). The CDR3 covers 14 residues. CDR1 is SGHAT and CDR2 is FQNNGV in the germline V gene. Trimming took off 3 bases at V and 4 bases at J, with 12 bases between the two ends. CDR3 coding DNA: TGTGCCAGCAGCTTCGGACAGAGCTTCTATGGCTACACCTTC. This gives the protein CASSFGQSFYGYTF.

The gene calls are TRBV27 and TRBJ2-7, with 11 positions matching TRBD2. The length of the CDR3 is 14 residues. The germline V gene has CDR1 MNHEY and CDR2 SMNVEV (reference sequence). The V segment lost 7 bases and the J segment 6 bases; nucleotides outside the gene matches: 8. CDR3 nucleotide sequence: TGTGCCAGCAACACAAGACTAGCGGGAACCGAGCAGTACTTC. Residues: CASNTRLAGTEQYF.

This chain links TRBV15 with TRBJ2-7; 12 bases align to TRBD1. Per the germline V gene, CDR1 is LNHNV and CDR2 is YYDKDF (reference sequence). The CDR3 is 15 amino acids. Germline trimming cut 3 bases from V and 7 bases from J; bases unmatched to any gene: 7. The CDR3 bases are TGTGCCACCAGCAGGGGGGGACAGGGGGCTGGTGAGCAGTACTTC. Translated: CATSRGGQGAGEQYF.

The CDR3 reads CSARAQAGQFF. CDR3 nucleotide sequence: TGCAGTGCTAGAGCCCAAGCGGGACAGTTCTTC. V and J are TRBV20-1 and TRBJ2-1, with TRBD2 identical over 7 bases. The CDR3 loop spans 11 amino acids. Germline V gene sequence: CDR1 DFQATT, CDR2 SNEGSKA (reference sequence). V was pared by 1 base and J by 13 bases, with 4 bases of the junction left unmatched.

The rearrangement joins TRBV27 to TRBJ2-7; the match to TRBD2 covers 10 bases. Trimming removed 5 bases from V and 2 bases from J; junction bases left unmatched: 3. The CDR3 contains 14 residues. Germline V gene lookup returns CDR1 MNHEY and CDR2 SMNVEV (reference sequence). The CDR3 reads CASSPLAGPYEQYF. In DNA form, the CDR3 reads TGTGCCAGCAGTCCACTAGCGGGACCCTACGAGCAGTACTTC.

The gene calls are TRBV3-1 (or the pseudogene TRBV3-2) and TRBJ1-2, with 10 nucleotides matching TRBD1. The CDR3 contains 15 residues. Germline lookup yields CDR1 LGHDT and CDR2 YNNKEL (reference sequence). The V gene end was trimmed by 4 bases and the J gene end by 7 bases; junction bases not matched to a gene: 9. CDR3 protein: CASSRRTGGSSGYTF. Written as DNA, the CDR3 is TGTGCCAGCAGCCGCCGGACAGGGGGTTCGAGTGGCTACACCTTC.

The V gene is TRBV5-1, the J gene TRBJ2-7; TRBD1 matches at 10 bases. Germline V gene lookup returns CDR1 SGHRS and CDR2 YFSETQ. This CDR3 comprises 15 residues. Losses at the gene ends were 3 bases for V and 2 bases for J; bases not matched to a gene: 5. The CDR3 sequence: CASSWGTGVTYEQYF. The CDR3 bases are TGCGCCAGCAGCTGGGGGACAGGGGTGACCTACGAGCAGTACTTC.

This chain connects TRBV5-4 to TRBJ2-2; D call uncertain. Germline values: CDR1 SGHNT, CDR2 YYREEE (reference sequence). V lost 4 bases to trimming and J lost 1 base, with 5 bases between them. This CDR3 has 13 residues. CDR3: CASSPRNTGELFF. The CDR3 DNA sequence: TGTGCCAGCAGCCCGAGGAACACCGGGGAGCTGTTTTTT.

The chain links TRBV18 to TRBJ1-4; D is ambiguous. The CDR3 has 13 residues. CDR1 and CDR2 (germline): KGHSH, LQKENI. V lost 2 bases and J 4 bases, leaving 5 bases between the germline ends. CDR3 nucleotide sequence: TGTGCCAGCTCACCAACTGATAATGAAAAACTGTTTTTT. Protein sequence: CASSPTDNEKLFF.

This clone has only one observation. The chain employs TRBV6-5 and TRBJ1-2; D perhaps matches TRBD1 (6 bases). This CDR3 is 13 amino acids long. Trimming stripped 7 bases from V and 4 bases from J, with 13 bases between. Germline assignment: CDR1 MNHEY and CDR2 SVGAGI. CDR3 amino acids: CASTPDSIYGYTF. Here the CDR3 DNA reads TGTGCCAGCACCCCGGACAGCATCTATGGCTACACCTTC.

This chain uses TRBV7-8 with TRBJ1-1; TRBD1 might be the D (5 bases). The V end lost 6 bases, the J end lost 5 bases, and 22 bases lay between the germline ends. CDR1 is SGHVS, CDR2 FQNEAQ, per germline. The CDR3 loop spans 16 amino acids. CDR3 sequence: CASSPAGRGGGTEAFF. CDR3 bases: TGTGCCAGCAGTCCCGCCGGCCGGGGCGGGGGGACTGAAGCTTTCTTT.

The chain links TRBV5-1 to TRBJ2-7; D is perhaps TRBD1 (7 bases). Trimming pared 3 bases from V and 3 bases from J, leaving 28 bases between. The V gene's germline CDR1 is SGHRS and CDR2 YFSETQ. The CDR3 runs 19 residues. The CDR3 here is CASSSRGQGGTPFLYEQYF. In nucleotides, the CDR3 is TGCGCCAGCAGCTCCCGCGGCCAGGGGGGTACCCCCTTCCTCTACGAGCAGTACTTC. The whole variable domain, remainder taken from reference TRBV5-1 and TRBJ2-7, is KAGVTQTPRYLIKTRGQQVTLSCSPISGHRSVSWYQQTPGQGLQFLFEYFSETQRNKGNFPGRFSGRQFSNSRSEMNVSTLELGDSALYLCASSSRGQGGTPFLYEQYFGPGTRLTVT.

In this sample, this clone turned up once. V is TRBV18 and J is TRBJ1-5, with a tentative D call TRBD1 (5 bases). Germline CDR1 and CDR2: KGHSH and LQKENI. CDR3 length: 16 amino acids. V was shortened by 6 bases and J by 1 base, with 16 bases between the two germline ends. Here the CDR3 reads CASSSVGGASNQPQHF. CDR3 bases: TGTGCCAGCTCGAGTGTTGGTGGGGCGAGCAATCAGCCCCAGCATTTT. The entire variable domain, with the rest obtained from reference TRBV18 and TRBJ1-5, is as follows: NAGVMQNPRHLVRRRGQEARLRCSPMKGHSHVYWYRQLPEEGLKFMVYLQKENIIDESGMPKERFSAEFPKEGPSILRIQQVVRGDSAAYFCASSSVGGASNQPQHFGDGTRLSIL.

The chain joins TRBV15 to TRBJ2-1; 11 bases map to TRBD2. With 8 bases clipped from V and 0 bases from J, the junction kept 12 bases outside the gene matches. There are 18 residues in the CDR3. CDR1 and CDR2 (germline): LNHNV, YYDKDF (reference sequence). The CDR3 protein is CATGPPGLAVRSYNEQFF. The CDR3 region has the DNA TGTGCCACCGGGCCGCCGGGACTAGCGGTACGCTCCTACAATGAGCAGTTCTTC.

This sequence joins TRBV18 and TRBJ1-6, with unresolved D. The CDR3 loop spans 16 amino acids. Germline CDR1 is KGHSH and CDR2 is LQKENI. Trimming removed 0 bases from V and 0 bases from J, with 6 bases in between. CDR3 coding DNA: TGTGCCAGCTCACCACCGTCGAGCTCCTATAATTCACCCCTCCACTTT. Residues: CASSPPSSSYNSPLHF.